The 7 T cell receptor beta chains below all came from one sample that was sequenced in a study of cytomegalovirus exposure and HLA in healthy donors. The PCR contained 60 Vbeta and 13 Jbeta primers. Assay: immunoSEQ multiplex PCR; the TCRdb copy retains only in-frame clones and omits some. The data show about 100,000 clones, approximately 85% seen once. The sample comprised PBMCs. These receptors originate from a man younger than 45 in good health and CMV-seronegative.

The CDR3 region has the DNA TGTGCCATTCAAGCGGGAGGTTACAATGAGCAGTTCTTC. Amino acid sequence: CAIQAGGYNEQFF. The rearrangement uses TRBV10-3 and TRBJ2-1; TRBD2 matches at 9 bases. The CDR3 sequence is 13 residues long. Germline values: CDR1 ENHRY, CDR2 SYGVKD. V lost 9 bases and J lost 4; bases outside the gene matches: 4.

The chain joins TRBV19 to TRBJ2-1; unclear D gene. Germline CDR1 LNHDA, CDR2 SQIVND (reference sequence). The CDR3 covers 13 residues. Trimming took off 2 bases at V and 6 bases at J, with 8 bases between the two ends. In DNA, the CDR3 is TGTGCCAGTAGTATAACTCACCGCAATGAGCAGTTCTTC. Protein sequence: CASSITHRNEQFF.

The CDR3 reads CASSASGPYEQYF. The CDR3 region has the DNA TGTGCCAGCAGTGCTAGCGGCCCCTACGAGCAGTACTTC. V is TRBV6-1 and J is TRBJ2-7; 7 bases line up with TRBD2. Germline V lookup: CDR1 MNHNS, CDR2 SASEGT. This CDR3 comprises 13 residues. Unmatched junction bases numbered 2, after V lost 4 bases and J lost 2 bases.

This rearrangement joins TRBV19 to TRBJ2-5, with 7 positions matching TRBD1. With 10 bases clipped from V and 5 bases from J, the junction kept 10 bases outside the gene matches. The CDR3 has 13 amino acids. Germline CDR1 reads LNHDA; CDR2 reads SQIVND (reference sequence). CDR3 amino acids: CATSEGARETQYF. CDR3 bases: TGTGCCACCTCAGAGGGGGCCCGGGAGACCCAGTACTTC.

The chain carries TRBV15 and TRBJ2-5; TRBD1 might be the D (6 bases). The germline gives CDR1 LNHNV, CDR2 YYDKDF (reference sequence). V lost 5 bases, J lost 4 bases, and 8 bases lay in between. The CDR3 runs 12 residues. CDR3 bases: TGTGCCACCAGCCCCAGGGGAGAGACCCAGTACTTC. Translation: CATSPRGETQYF.

V and J are TRBV7-9 and TRBJ2-7, with D unresolved. Germline lookup yields CDR1 SEHNR and CDR2 FQNEAQ (reference sequence). The CDR3 runs to 13 residues. Deletions cut 0 bases from V and 3 bases from J, with 6 bases between. The CDR3 here is CASSLANYYEQYF. The CDR3 nucleotides are TGTGCCAGCAGCTTAGCGAACTACTACGAGCAGTACTTC.

CDR3 in amino acids: CASSSHSYNEQFF. CDR3 DNA: TGTGCCAGCAGTAGCCACTCCTACAATGAGCAGTTCTTC. The genes are TRBV11-3 and TRBJ2-1; D gene uncertain. Trimming pared 6 bases from V and 0 bases from J, leaving 6 bases between. The CDR3 is 13 residues long. CDR1 and CDR2 from the germline V gene are SGHNT and YENEEA.